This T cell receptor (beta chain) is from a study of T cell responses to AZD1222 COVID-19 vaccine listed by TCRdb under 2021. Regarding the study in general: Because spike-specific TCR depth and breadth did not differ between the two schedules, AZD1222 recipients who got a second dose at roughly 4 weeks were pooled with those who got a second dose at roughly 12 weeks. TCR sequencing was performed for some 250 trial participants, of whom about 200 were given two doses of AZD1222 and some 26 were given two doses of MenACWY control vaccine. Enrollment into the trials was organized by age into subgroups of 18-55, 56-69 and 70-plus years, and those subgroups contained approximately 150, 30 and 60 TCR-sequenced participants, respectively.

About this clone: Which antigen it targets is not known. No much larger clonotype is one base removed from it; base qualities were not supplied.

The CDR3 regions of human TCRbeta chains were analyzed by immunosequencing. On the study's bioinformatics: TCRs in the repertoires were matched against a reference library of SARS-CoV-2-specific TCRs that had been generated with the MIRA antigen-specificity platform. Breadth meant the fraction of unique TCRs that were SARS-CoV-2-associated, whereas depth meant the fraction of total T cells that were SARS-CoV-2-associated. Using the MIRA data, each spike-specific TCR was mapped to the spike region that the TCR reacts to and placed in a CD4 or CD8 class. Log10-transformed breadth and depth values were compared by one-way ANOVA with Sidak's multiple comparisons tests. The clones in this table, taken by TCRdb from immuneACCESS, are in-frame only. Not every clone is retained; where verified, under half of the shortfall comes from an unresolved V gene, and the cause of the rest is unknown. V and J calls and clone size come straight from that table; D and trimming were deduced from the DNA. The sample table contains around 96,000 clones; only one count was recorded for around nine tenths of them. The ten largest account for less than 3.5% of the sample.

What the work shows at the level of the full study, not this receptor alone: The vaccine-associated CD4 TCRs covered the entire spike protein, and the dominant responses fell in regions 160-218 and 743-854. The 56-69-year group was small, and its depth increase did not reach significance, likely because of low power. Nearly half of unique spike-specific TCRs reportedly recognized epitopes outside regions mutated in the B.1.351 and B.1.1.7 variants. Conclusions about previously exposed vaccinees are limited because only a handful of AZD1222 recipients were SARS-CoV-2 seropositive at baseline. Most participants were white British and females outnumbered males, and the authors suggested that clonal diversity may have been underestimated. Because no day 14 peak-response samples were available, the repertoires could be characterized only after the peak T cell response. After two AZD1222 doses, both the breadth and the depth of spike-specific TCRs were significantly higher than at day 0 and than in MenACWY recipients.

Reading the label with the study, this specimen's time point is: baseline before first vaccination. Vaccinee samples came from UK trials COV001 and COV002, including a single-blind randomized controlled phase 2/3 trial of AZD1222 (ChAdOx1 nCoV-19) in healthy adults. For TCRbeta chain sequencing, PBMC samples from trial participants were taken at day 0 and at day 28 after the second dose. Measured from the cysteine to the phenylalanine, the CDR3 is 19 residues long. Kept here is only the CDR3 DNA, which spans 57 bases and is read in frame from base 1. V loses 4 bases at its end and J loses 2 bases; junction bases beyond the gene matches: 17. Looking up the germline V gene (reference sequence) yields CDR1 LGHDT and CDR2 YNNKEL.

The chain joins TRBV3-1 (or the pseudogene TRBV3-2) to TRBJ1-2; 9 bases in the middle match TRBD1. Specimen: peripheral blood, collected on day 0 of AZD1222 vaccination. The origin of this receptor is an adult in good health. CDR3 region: CASSPQYLQQGALNYGYTF. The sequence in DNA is TGTGCCAGCAGCCCCCAATATTTACAACAGGGGGCGCTGAACTATGGCTACACCTTC.